The sequence of this TCR beta chain was determined in a study of OX40 agonist ivuxolimab in advanced cancers. Germline assignment: CDR1 SGHAT and CDR2 FQNNGV. This CDR3 region has 16 residues. The V and J ends lost 7 bases and 6 bases respectively, with 21 bases between them. Points on this clone: Its antigen is as yet unknown.

Autoimmune disease history or systemic immunosuppression barred patients. Only in-frame clones appear in the TCRdb table, and some are missing; sequencing was by immunoSEQ multiplex PCR. There are tens of thousands of clones in the sample; 92% occur only once, and 30% to 35% lies in the top ten. Overall study results and limits: On average, a greater number of expanded clones characterised CD8+ T cells relative to CD4+.

The origin of this receptor is an adult with an advanced solid tumor such as melanoma, head and neck, liver or kidney cancer. V gene TRBV11-2 combines with J gene TRBJ2-2, with D unclear. Sequences were derived from CD4+ or CD8+ T cells sorted from blood, sampled in a trial of the OX40 agonist ivuxolimab. CDR3 nucleotide sequence: TGTGCCAGCACCGCCCTTCTGCTGTTCCCTGCCGGGGAGCTGTTTTTT. Its translation: CASTALLLFPAGELFF.